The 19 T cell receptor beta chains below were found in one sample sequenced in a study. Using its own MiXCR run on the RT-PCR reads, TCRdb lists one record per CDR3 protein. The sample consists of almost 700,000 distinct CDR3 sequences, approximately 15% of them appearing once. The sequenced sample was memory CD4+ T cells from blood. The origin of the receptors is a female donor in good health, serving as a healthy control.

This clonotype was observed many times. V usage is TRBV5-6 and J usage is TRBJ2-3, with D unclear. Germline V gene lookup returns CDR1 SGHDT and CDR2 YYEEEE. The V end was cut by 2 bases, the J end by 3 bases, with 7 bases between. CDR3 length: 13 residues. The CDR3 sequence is CASSFHGTDTQYF. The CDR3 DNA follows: TGTGCCAGCAGCTTCCACGGGACAGATACGCAGTATTTT.

CDR3 sequence: CATGLAQYNEQFF. The CDR3 region has the DNA TGTGCCACGGGGCTAGCCCAGTACAATGAGCAGTTCTTC. The chain links TRBV2 to TRBJ2-1; D could derive from TRBD1 or TRBD2 (5 bases each). The ends were cut back, 10 bases at V and 4 bases at J, with 14 bases in the middle. Germline-derived CDR1 and CDR2 are SNHLY and FYNNEI. The CDR3 length is 13 residues.

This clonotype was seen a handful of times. CDR3 protein: CASSQPTTGHYGYTF. The CDR3, as DNA: TGCGCCAGCAGCCAACCGACAACAGGGCACTATGGCTACACCTTC. V usage is TRBV4-1 and J usage is TRBJ1-2; maybe TRBD1 (6 bases). The V and J ends lost 2 bases and 3 bases respectively, with 13 bases between them. The CDR3 is made up of 15 amino acids. Germline V gene sequence: CDR1 MGHRA, CDR2 YSYEKL.

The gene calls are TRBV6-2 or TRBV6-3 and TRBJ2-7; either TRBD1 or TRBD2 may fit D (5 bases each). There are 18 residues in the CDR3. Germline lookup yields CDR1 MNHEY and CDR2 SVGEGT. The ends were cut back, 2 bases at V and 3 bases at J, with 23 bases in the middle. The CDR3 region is CASSYVPWDGSLLYEQYF. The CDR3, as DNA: TGTGCCAGCAGTTACGTGCCTTGGGACGGTTCCCTCCTCTACGAGCAGTACTTC.

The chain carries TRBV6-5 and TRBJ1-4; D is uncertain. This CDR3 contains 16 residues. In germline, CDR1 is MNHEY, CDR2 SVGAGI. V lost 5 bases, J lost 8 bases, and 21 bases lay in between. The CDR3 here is CASSRSTSALGEKLFF. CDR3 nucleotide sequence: TGTGCCAGCAGTCGGTCAACCAGTGCGTTAGGGGAAAAACTGTTTTTT.

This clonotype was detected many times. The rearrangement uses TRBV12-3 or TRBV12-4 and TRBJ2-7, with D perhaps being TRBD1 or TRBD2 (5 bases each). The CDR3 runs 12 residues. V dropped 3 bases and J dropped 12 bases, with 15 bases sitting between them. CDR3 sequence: CASSLGTQSRYF. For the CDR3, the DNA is TGTGCCAGCAGTTTGGGGACCCAAAGTCGGTACTTC.

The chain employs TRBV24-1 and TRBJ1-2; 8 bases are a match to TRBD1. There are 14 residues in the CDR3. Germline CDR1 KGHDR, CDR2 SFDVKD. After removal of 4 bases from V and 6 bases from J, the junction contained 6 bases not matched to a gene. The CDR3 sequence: CATSDQDRGHGYTF. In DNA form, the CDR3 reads TGTGCCACCAGTGACCAAGACAGGGGCCATGGCTACACCTTC.

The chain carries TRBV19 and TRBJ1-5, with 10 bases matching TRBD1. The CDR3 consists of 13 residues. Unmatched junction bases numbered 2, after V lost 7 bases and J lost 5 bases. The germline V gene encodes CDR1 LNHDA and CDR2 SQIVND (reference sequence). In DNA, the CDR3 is TGTGCCAGTACTGGACAGGGGGATCAGCCCCAGCATTTT. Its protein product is CASTGQGDQPQHF.

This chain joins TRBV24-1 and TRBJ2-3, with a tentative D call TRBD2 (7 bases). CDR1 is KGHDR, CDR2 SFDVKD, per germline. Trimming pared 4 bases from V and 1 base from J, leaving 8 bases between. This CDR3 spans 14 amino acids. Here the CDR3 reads CATSDGGRTDTQYF. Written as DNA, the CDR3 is TGTGCCACCAGTGACGGGGGGCGCACAGATACGCAGTATTTT.

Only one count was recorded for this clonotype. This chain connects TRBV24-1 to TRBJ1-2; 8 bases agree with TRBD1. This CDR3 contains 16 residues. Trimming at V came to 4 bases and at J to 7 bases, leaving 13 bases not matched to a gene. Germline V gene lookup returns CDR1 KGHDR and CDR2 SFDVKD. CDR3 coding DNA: TGTGCCACCAGTGAACACTCAGGGGGCAAGCAGGTTGGCTACACCTTC. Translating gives CATSEHSGGKQVGYTF.

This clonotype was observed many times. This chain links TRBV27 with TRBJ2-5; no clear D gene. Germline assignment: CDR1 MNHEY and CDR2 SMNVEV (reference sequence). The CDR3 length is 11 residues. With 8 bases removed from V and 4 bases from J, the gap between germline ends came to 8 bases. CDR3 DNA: TGTGCCAGCGGAAGATTAGAGACCCAGTACTTC. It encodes CASGRLETQYF.

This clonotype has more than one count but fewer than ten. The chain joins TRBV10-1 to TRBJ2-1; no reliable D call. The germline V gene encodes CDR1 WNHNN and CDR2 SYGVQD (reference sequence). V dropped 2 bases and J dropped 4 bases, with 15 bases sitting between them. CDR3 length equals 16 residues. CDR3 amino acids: CASSEGGIKGYNEQFF. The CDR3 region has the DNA TGCGCCAGCAGTGAGGGTGGTATTAAGGGATACAATGAGCAGTTCTTC.

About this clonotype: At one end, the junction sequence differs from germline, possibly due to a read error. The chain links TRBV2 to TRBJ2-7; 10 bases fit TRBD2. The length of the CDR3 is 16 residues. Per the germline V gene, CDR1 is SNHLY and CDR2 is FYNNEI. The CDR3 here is CASRTVSGGLSYEKYF. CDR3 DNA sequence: TGTGCCAGCAGAACAGTTAGCGGGGGGCTCTCCTACGAGAAGTACTTC.

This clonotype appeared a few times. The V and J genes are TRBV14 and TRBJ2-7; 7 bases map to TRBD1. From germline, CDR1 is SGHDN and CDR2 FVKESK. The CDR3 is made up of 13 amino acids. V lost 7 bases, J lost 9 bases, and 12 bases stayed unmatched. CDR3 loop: CASTQNPQGTQYF. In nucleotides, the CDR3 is TGTGCCAGCACCCAGAACCCACAGGGGACGCAGTACTTC.

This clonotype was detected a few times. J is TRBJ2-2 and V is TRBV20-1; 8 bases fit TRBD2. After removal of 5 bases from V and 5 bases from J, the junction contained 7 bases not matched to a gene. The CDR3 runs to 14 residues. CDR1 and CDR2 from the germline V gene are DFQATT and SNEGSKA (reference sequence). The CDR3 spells CSARGLAGTGELFF. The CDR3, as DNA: TGCAGTGCTCGGGGGTTAGCGGGGACCGGGGAGCTGTTTTTT.

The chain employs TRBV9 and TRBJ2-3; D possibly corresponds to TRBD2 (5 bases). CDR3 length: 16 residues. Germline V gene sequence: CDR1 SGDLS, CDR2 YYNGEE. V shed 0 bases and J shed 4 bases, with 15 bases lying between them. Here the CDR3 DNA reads TGTGCCAGCAGCGTAGGGGCTAGCCAGTCGGCAGATACGCAGTATTTT. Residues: CASSVGASQSADTQYF.

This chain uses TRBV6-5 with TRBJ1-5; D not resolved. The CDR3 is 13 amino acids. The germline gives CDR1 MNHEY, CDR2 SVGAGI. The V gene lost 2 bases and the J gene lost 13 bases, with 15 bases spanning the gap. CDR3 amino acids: CASSYDGNQLQHF. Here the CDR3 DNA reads TGTGCCAGCAGTTACGATGGGAATCAGCTTCAGCATTTT.

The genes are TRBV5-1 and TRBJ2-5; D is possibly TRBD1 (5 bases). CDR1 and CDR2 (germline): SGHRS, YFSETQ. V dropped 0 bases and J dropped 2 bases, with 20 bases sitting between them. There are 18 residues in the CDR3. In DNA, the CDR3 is TGCGCCAGCAGCTTGGAGGCTCAAGGGGCAGCTGAACAAGAGACCCAGTACTTC. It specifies CASSLEAQGAAEQETQYF.

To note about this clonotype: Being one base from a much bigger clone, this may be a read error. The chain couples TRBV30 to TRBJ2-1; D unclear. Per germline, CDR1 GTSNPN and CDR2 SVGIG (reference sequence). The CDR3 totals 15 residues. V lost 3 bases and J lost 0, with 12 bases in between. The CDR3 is CAWRNYHSSYNEQFF. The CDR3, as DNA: TGTGCCTGGAGGAATTACCATAGCTCCTACAATGAGCAGTTCTTC. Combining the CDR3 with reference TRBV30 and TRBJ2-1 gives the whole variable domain SQTIHQWPATLVQPVGSPLSLECTVEGTSNPNLYWYRQAAGRGLQLLFYSVGIGQISSEVPQNLSASRPQDRQFILSSKKLLLSDSGFYLCAWRNYHSSYNEQFFGPGTRLTVL.